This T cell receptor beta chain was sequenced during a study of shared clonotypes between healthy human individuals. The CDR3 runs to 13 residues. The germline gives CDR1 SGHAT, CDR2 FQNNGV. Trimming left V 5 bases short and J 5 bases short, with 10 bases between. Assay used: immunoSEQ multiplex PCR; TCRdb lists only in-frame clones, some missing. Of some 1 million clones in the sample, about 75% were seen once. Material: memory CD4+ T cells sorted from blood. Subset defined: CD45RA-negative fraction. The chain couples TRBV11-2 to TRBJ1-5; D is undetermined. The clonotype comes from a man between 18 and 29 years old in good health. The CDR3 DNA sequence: TGTGCCAGCAGCCCGGAGGCCTATCAGCCCCAGCATTTT. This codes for CASSPEAYQPQHF.